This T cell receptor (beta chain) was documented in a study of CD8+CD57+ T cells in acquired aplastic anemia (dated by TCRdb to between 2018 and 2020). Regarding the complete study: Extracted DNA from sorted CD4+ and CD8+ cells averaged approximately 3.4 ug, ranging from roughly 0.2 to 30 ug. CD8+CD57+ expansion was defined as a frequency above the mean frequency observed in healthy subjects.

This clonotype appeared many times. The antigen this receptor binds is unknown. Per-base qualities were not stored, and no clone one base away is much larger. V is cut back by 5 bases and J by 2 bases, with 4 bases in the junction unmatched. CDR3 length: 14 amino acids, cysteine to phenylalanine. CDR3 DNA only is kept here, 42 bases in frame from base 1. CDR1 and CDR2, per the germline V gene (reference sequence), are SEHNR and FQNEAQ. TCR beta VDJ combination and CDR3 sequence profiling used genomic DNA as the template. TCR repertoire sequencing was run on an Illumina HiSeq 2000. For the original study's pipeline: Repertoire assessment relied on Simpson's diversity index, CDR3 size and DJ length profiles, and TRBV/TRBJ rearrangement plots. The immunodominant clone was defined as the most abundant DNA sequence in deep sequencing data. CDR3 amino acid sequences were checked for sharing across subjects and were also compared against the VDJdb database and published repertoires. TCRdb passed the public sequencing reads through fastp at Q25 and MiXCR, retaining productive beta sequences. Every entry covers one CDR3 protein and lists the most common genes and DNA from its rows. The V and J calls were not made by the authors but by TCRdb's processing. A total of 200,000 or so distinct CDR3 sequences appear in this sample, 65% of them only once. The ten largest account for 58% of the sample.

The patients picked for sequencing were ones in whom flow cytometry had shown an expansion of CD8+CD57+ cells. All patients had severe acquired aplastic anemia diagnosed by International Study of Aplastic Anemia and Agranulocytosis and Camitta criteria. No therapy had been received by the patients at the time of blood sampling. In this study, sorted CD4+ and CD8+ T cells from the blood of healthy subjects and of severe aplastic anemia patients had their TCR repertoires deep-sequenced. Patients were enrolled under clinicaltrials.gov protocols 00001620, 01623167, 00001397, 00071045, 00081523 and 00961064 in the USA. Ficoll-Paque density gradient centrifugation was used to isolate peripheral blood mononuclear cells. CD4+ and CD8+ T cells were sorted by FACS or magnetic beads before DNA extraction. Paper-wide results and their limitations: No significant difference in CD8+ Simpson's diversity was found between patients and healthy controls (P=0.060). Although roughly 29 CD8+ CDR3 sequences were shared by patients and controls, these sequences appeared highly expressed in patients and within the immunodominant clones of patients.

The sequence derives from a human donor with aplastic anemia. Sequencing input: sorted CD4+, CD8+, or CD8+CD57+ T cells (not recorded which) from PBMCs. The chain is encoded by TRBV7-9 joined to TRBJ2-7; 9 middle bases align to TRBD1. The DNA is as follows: TGTGCCAGCAGCCCCGGGACAGGGACCTACGAGCAGTACTTC. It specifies CASSPGTGTYEQYF.